The source of this T cell receptor beta chain is a study of blood T cell repertoires in COVID-19. Study-level background: Specimens from acute and convalescent COVID-19 originated in the United States, Italy and Spain. From T cells, B-cell-depleted T cells, or PBMCs came the material, which was cDNA or gDNA.

Original processing notes: For nucleated cells, counts were estimated from reference gene primer amplification. Libraries were prepared by immunoSEQ multiplex PCR; TCRdb keeps only in-frame clonotypes and omits some of them. V, J and clone size are taken as reported in that table, and D and trimming were inferred from the DNA itself. This table has fewer than 450,000 clones, around 88% appearing once. The receptor was derived from a woman between 45 and 65 years old with COVID-19, enrolled during active disease. The sample was peripheral blood.

CDR3: CASSGGGPQGTEAFF. For the CDR3, the DNA is TGTGCCAGCTCGGGAGGGGGGCCGCAGGGAACTGAAGCTTTCTTT. The chain is built from TRBV2 and TRBJ1-1; D is perhaps TRBD1 (6 bases). This CDR3 is built from 15 residues. The V end was cut by 8 bases, the J end by 5 bases, with 21 bases between. Germline loops: CDR1 SNHLY, CDR2 FYNNEI.